The 16 T cell receptor beta chains listed next were all sequenced from one sample in a study of pediatric ulcerative colitis. Clones were sequenced by immunoSEQ multiplex PCR, and TCRdb holds only the in-frame ones, with some missing. Of tens of thousands of clones in the sample, 78% were seen once. The rectum was sampled with one to two pinch biopsies at colonoscopy. Sequencing used gut tissue. All receptors come from a girl between 5 and 17 years old with moderate ulcerative colitis.

This clone has a handful of counts. In DNA, the CDR3 is TGTGCCAGCAGCGTAGGACTAGCGGGGGGGAGGAATGAGCAGTTCTTC. Translation gives CASSVGLAGGRNEQFF. The chain has TRBV9 and TRBJ2-1; 14 bases match TRBD2. The V segment lost 0 bases and the J segment 7 bases; nucleotides outside the gene matches: 3. Per germline, CDR1 SGDLS and CDR2 YYNGEE. The CDR3 sequence is 16 residues long.

This rearrangement joins TRBV10-3 to TRBJ1-3, with a tentative D call TRBD1 (5 bases). CDR3 length: 14 amino acids. From germline, CDR1 is ENHRY and CDR2 SYGVKD. V lost 4 bases to trimming and J lost 5 bases, with 12 bases between them. DNA for the CDR3: TGTGCCATCAGTGGGACACGGTCGCGAAACACCATATATTTT. It yields the protein CAISGTRSRNTIYF.

Here the CDR3 DNA reads TGTGCCAGCAGTTCATGGACGGGTTCCTACGAGCAGTACTTC. This gives the protein CASSSWTGSYEQYF. The rearrangement joins TRBV28 to TRBJ2-7, with D unclear. CDR3 length equals 14 residues. Germline V gene lookup returns CDR1 MDHEN and CDR2 SYDVKM. V shed 4 bases and J shed 1 base, with 11 bases lying between them.

The V gene is TRBV11-2, the J gene TRBJ1-1, with D unclear. The CDR3 consists of 15 residues. Germline assignment: CDR1 SGHAT and CDR2 FQNNGV. V lost 1 base and J lost 2, with 11 bases in between. In DNA form, the CDR3 reads TGTGCCAGCAGCTTAGTTCTGGGATCAAACACTGAAGCTTTCTTT. Protein: CASSLVLGSNTEAFF. Combining the CDR3 with reference TRBV11-2 and TRBJ1-1 gives the whole variable domain EAGVAQSPRYKIIEKRQSVAFWCNPISGHATLYWYQQILGQGPKLLIQFQNNGVVDDSQLPKDRFSAERLKGVDSTLKIQPAKLEDSAVYLCASSLVLGSNTEAFFGQGTRLTVV.

V usage is TRBV5-6 and J usage is TRBJ2-2, with 11 nucleotides matching TRBD2. This CDR3 is built from 18 residues. Germline trimming cut 3 bases from V and 3 bases from J; bases unmatched to any gene: 10. Germline loops: CDR1 SGHDT, CDR2 YYEEEE. The CDR3 coding sequence is TGTGCCAGCAGCTGGGGGACTAGCGGAACCTACCACACCGGGGAGCTGTTTTTT. Translated, it gives CASSWGTSGTYHTGELFF. Filled out from reference TRBV5-6 and TRBJ2-2, the complete variable domain reads DAGVTQSPTHLIKTRGQQVTLRCSPKSGHDTVSWYQQALGQGPQFIFQYYEEEERQRGNFPDRFSGHQFPNYSSELNVNALLLGDSALYLCASSWGTSGTYHTGELFFGEGSRLTVL.

Here the CDR3 DNA reads TGTGCCAGCAGGACAGGGAGAACAGATACGCAGTATTTT. Protein product: CASRTGRTDTQYF. This chain connects TRBV6-5 to TRBJ2-3; 7 positions match TRBD1. V gave up 6 bases and J gave up 3 bases; unmatched junction bases: 3. The germline gives CDR1 MNHEY, CDR2 SVGAGI. The CDR3 contains 13 residues.

This rearrangement joins TRBV9 to TRBJ1-3; no definite D call. The germline gives CDR1 SGDLS, CDR2 YYNGEE. Trimming stripped 0 bases from V and 4 bases from J, with 11 bases between. This CDR3 spans 15 amino acids. This CDR3 reads CASSVEGTGGNTIYF. CDR3 DNA sequence: TGTGCCAGCAGCGTAGAGGGAACCGGAGGAAACACCATATATTTT.

The chain has TRBV4-1 and TRBJ1-1; no definite D call. The germline CDR1 and CDR2 sequences are MGHRA and YSYEKL. Between the trimmed V and J ends, which lost 1 base and 8 bases, there was a span of 11 bases. CDR3 length: 13 amino acids. The CDR3 DNA reads TGCGCCAGCAGCCAAGTAGGGCGGCAAGAAGCTTTCTTT. It codes for CASSQVGRQEAFF.

The chain combines TRBV11-3 with TRBJ2-5, with 10 positions matching TRBD2. The CDR3 runs 15 residues. CDR1 is SGHNT and CDR2 is YENEEA in the germline V gene. Germline trimming cut 5 bases from V and 0 bases from J; bases unmatched to any gene: 3. CDR3 coding DNA: TGTGCCAGCAGCGTCGGGACTAGCGACCAAGAGACCCAGTACTTC. Translated, it gives CASSVGTSDQETQYF.

In this sample, this clone turned up once. This sequence joins TRBV7-2 and TRBJ1-6; D unclear. V was pared by 2 bases and J by 8 bases, with 16 bases between. This CDR3 is 16 amino acids long. From germline, CDR1 is SGHTA and CDR2 FQGNSA. The CDR3 nucleotides read TGTGCCAGCAGCTTATGGTTTTTGGGGAGTTATTCACCCCTCCACTTT. This gives the protein CASSLWFLGSYSPLHF.

The rearrangement joins TRBV15 to TRBJ2-7, with D possibly being TRBD1 (6 bases). In germline, CDR1 is LNHNV, CDR2 YYDKDF (reference sequence). This CDR3 comprises 14 residues. V lost 5 bases and J lost 8, with 19 bases in between. This CDR3 is CATSEYGTSAKQYF. The CDR3 DNA follows: TGTGCCACCAGCGAATATGGGACAAGCGCAAAGCAGTACTTC.

This clone appeared a single time. CDR3 amino acids: CASSSNQGSYNSPLHF. Written as DNA, the CDR3 is TGTGCCAGCAGTTCAAATCAGGGTTCCTATAATTCACCCCTCCACTTT. The chain links TRBV27 to TRBJ1-6; D is perhaps TRBD1 (5 bases). Germline CDR1 reads MNHEY; CDR2 reads SMNVEV (reference sequence). This CDR3 region has 16 residues. V shed 4 bases and J shed 1 base, with 11 bases lying between them.

This sequence joins TRBV13 and TRBJ1-2, with D maybe TRBD1 (5 bases). The V and J ends lost 5 bases and 2 bases respectively, with 9 bases between them. CDR1 is PRHDT and CDR2 is FYEKMQ in the germline V gene (reference sequence). This CDR3 spans 13 amino acids. CDR3 protein: CASSLRDNYGYTF. The CDR3 DNA is TGTGCCAGCAGCCTCCGGGACAACTATGGCTACACCTTC. The variable domain in full, with the rest retrieved from reference TRBV13 and TRBJ1-2, is AAGVIQSPRHLIKEKRETATLKCYPIPRHDTVYWYQQGPGQDPQFLISFYEKMQSDKGSIPDRFSAQQFSDYHSELNMSSLELGDSALYFCASSLRDNYGYTFGSGTRLTVV.

The chain uses TRBV29-1 and TRBJ2-3, with D possibly being TRBD2 (5 bases). V lost 3 bases and J 1 base, leaving 5 bases between the germline ends. CDR1 is SQVTM, CDR2 ANQGSEA, per germline. The CDR3 length is 12 residues. The CDR3: CSVEEGTDTQYF. For the CDR3, the DNA is TGCAGCGTTGAGGAGGGCACAGATACGCAGTATTTT.

V usage is TRBV9 and J usage is TRBJ2-1, with a possible D match to TRBD1 (6 bases). CDR3 length equals 15 residues. V was pared by 1 base and J by 12 bases, with 20 bases between. The germline V gene has CDR1 SGDLS and CDR2 YYNGEE. CDR3 amino acids: CASSVQGTLLQGQFF. Here the CDR3 DNA reads TGTGCCAGCAGCGTACAGGGTACCCTCCTACAGGGGCAGTTCTTC. The full variable domain, in which reference TRBV9 and TRBJ2-1 provide the parts outside the CDR3, is DSGVTQTPKHLITATGQRVTLRCSPRSGDLSVYWYQQSLDQGLQFLIQYYNGEERAKGNILERFSAQQFPDLHSELNLSSLELGDSALYFCASSVQGTLLQGQFFGPGTRLTVL.

The DNA for the CDR3 is TGCGCCAGCAGATCGGCTGGCAGCACAGATACGCAGTATTTT. Amino acid sequence: CASRSAGSTDTQYF. The chain recombines TRBV10-2 with TRBJ2-3; D remains unclear. Germline CDR1 and CDR2: WSHSY and SAAADI. This CDR3 spans 14 amino acids. Trimming left V 6 bases short and J 0 bases short, with 10 bases between.